This is a list of T cell receptor beta chains from one sample in a study of blood T cell repertoires in COVID-19. Measured with immunoSEQ multiplex PCR; TCRdb has only the in-frame clones, and not every one. Of about 230,000 clones listed, 75% to 85% are singletons. Sequenced material: peripheral blood. Receptors were obtained from a woman aged 40 to 50 who had recovered from COVID-19. The CDR3 runs from the conserved cysteine through the conserved F or W. Each record gives: D gene, clone size, J gene, V gene, CDR3 DNA, CDR3 protein. The D gene is left open where the match is weak. Rows give clone size only sometimes, using once, few, many, or a class for an expanded clone.

d_call: TRBD2; clone_size: .; j_call: TRBJ2-5; v_call: TRBV2; cdr3_nt: TGTGCCAGCAGATCTAGCGGGGGGGCCCAAGAGACCCAGTACTTC; cdr3_aa: CASRSSGGAQETQYF
d_call: .; clone_size: few; j_call: TRBJ2-2; v_call: TRBV7-8; cdr3_nt: TGTGCCAGCAGCTTAGCGTCGGGGAACACCGGGGAGCTGTTTTTT; cdr3_aa: CASSLASGNTGELFF
d_call: .; clone_size: .; j_call: TRBJ1-2; v_call: TRBV7-2; cdr3_nt: TGTGCCAGCAGCTTAGACGGGTTGTCTTCTAATGGCTACACCTTC; cdr3_aa: CASSLDGLSSNGYTF
d_call: TRBD2; clone_size: .; j_call: TRBJ2-3; v_call: TRBV10-3; cdr3_nt: TGTGCCATCAACCGACTAGCGGGGGAGAACACAGATACGCAGTATTTT; cdr3_aa: CAINRLAGENTDTQYF
d_call: TRBD1; clone_size: .; j_call: TRBJ1-6; v_call: TRBV10-3; cdr3_nt: TGTGCCATCAGTGATTGGGACAGAACTAATTCACCCCTCCACTTT; cdr3_aa: CAISDWDRTNSPLHF
d_call: .; clone_size: once; j_call: TRBJ1-2; v_call: TRBV28; cdr3_nt: TGTGCCAGCAGTTCTGCGAGACAGGTGGTCTATGGCTACACCTTC; cdr3_aa: CASSSARQVVYGYTF
d_call: .; clone_size: few; j_call: TRBJ1-5; v_call: TRBV10-1; cdr3_nt: TGCGCCAGCAATAGGAGAAGATATAGCAATCAGCCCCAGCATTTT; cdr3_aa: CASNRRRYSNQPQHF
d_call: .; clone_size: .; j_call: TRBJ1-1; v_call: TRBV6-6; cdr3_nt: TGTGCCAGCAGTTCCCCATTGGGAGGGCTGAACACTGAAGCTTTCTTT; cdr3_aa: CASSSPLGGLNTEAFF
d_call: TRBD2; clone_size: once; j_call: TRBJ2-2; v_call: TRBV3-1/TRBV3-2; cdr3_nt: TGTGCCAGCAGCCCCCTCGGGGGGGCCGCCGGGGAGCTGTTTTTT; cdr3_aa: CASSPLGGAAGELFF
d_call: TRBD1; clone_size: .; j_call: TRBJ1-3; v_call: TRBV3-1/TRBV3-2; cdr3_nt: TGTGCCAGCAGCCGTCCGGGACAGGAAAACACCATATATTTT; cdr3_aa: CASSRPGQENTIYF
d_call: TRBD1; clone_size: .; j_call: TRBJ1-2; v_call: TRBV29-1; cdr3_nt: TGCAGCGTTGGCCTTAACAGGGGGGAGGACTATGGCTACACCTTC; cdr3_aa: CSVGLNRGEDYGYTF
d_call: TRBD1; clone_size: .; j_call: TRBJ2-7; v_call: TRBV6-5; cdr3_nt: TGTGCCAGCACCCCGGACAGGGGAGGTTACGAGCAGTACTTC; cdr3_aa: CASTPDRGGYEQYF
d_call: TRBD2; clone_size: .; j_call: TRBJ2-3; v_call: TRBV10-2; cdr3_nt: TGCGCCAGCAGTCGGGGACTAGCGGGGGTCGGAGATACGCAGTATTTT; cdr3_aa: CASSRGLAGVGDTQYF
d_call: .; clone_size: once; j_call: TRBJ2-7; v_call: TRBV7-2; cdr3_nt: TGTGCCAGCAGCTTAGTTTCAGGGTTGGGGGAGCAGTACTTC; cdr3_aa: CASSLVSGLGEQYF
d_call: TRBD1; clone_size: .; j_call: TRBJ1-5; v_call: TRBV2; cdr3_nt: TGTGCCAGCAGTGTTGGACAGGGAGGGAGCAATCAGCCCCAGCATTTT; cdr3_aa: CASSVGQGGSNQPQHF
d_call: .; clone_size: .; j_call: TRBJ2-5; v_call: TRBV5-1; cdr3_nt: TGCGCCAGCAGCTTGGGTAGTTTCGGCGGAGAGACCCAGTACTTC; cdr3_aa: CASSLGSFGGETQYF
d_call: .; clone_size: once; j_call: TRBJ2-5; v_call: TRBV6-1; cdr3_nt: TGTGCCAGCAGTGAGGCGCAGGGGGACTGGGAGACCCAGTACTTC; cdr3_aa: CASSEAQGDWETQYF
d_call: TRBD1; clone_size: .; j_call: TRBJ1-6; v_call: TRBV18; cdr3_nt: TGTGCCAGCTCACCAGGTTCGGACAGGAATAATTCACCCCTCCACTTT; cdr3_aa: CASSPGSDRNNSPLHF
d_call: TRBD2; clone_size: .; j_call: TRBJ2-5; v_call: TRBV11-2; cdr3_nt: TGTGCCAGCACGGGGGGGCCCGGGGAGACCCAGTACTTC; cdr3_aa: CASTGGPGETQYF
d_call: TRBD1; clone_size: once; j_call: TRBJ2-1; v_call: TRBV5-1; cdr3_nt: TGCGCCAGCAGCCCCACGGTGGGACAGTACAATGAGCAGTTCTTC; cdr3_aa: CASSPTVGQYNEQFF
d_call: .; clone_size: .; j_call: TRBJ1-1; v_call: TRBV14; cdr3_nt: TGTGCCAGCAGCCAAAATTGGGACTCCCCTGAGTCTTTCTTT; cdr3_aa: CASSQNWDSPESFF
d_call: .; clone_size: .; j_call: TRBJ1-6; v_call: TRBV6-6; cdr3_nt: TGTGCCAGCACTTCACCGGGGGATAATTCACCCCTCCACTTT; cdr3_aa: CASTSPGDNSPLHF
d_call: TRBD1; clone_size: .; j_call: TRBJ2-7; v_call: TRBV11-3; cdr3_nt: TGTGCCAGCAGCTCCGACCTCTCCCGGACAGGGGCGATCTACGAGCAGTACTTC; cdr3_aa: CASSSDLSRTGAIYEQYF
d_call: TRBD1; clone_size: .; j_call: TRBJ1-6; v_call: TRBV9; cdr3_nt: TGTGCCAGCAGCGGGACAGGGGCCTCCGTTAATTCACCCCTCCACTTT; cdr3_aa: CASSGTGASVNSPLHF
d_call: .; clone_size: .; j_call: TRBJ1-1; v_call: TRBV18; cdr3_nt: TGTGCCAGCTCACCAATTTGGAGCACTGAAGCTTTCTTT; cdr3_aa: CASSPIWSTEAFF
d_call: TRBD1; clone_size: .; j_call: TRBJ1-2; v_call: TRBV6-4; cdr3_nt: TGTGCCAGCCGACGGACGGACCAGGGGGCGGACTATGGCTACACCTTC; cdr3_aa: CASRRTDQGADYGYTF
d_call: .; clone_size: .; j_call: TRBJ1-6; v_call: TRBV28; cdr3_nt: TGTGCCAGCCTCCCCGCCGGGACAACCTATAATTCACCCCTCCACTTT; cdr3_aa: CASLPAGTTYNSPLHF
d_call: .; clone_size: .; j_call: TRBJ1-5; v_call: TRBV29-1; cdr3_nt: TGCAGCGTGAAAACAGGGAATAACAATCAGCCCCAGCATTTT; cdr3_aa: CSVKTGNNNQPQHF
d_call: .; clone_size: .; j_call: TRBJ1-1; v_call: TRBV7-9; cdr3_nt: TGTGCCAGCAACACCTTGGGGCGTAGTGATGAAGCTTTCTTT; cdr3_aa: CASNTLGRSDEAFF
d_call: TRBD2; clone_size: .; j_call: TRBJ2-2; v_call: TRBV5-1; cdr3_nt: TGCGCCAGCAGCTTTAGCGGGGGAAACACCGGGGAGCTGTTTTTT; cdr3_aa: CASSFSGGNTGELFF
d_call: .; clone_size: .; j_call: TRBJ2-7; v_call: TRBV5-1; cdr3_nt: TGCGCCAGCAGCCCACCGGGATCAAACTGGGAGCAGTACTTC; cdr3_aa: CASSPPGSNWEQYF
d_call: .; clone_size: .; j_call: TRBJ1-6; v_call: TRBV3-1/TRBV3-2; cdr3_nt: TGTGCCAGCTCAGAATTGCCGACACCAAATAATTCACCCCTCCACTTT; cdr3_aa: CASSELPTPNNSPLHF
d_call: TRBD1; clone_size: .; j_call: TRBJ2-7; v_call: TRBV27; cdr3_nt: TGTGCCAGCAGTTTCTCTCCCGGGACAGACAGCTCCTACGAGCAGTACTTC; cdr3_aa: CASSFSPGTDSSYEQYF
d_call: TRBD2; clone_size: once; j_call: TRBJ2-7; v_call: TRBV3-1/TRBV3-2; cdr3_nt: TGTGCCAGCAGCCAAGCCCTAGCGGGGCTTTTTGAGCAGTACTTC; cdr3_aa: CASSQALAGLFEQYF
d_call: TRBD2; clone_size: .; j_call: TRBJ2-7; v_call: TRBV10-3; cdr3_nt: TGTGCCATCAGTGACCCCAGCGGGGGGCGCTACGAGCAGTACTTC; cdr3_aa: CAISDPSGGRYEQYF
d_call: TRBD1; clone_size: .; j_call: TRBJ1-5; v_call: TRBV6-5; cdr3_nt: TGTGCCAGCAAGCCGACAGGGAATAGCAATCAGCCCCAGCATTTT; cdr3_aa: CASKPTGNSNQPQHF
d_call: .; clone_size: .; j_call: TRBJ1-2; v_call: TRBV6-2/TRBV6-3; cdr3_nt: TGTGCCAGCAGTTACCCAGGGAACTATGGCTACACCTTC; cdr3_aa: CASSYPGNYGYTF
d_call: TRBD1; clone_size: few; j_call: TRBJ1-1; v_call: TRBV9; cdr3_nt: TGTGCCAGCAGCGTAGGGGACAGCCCTGAAGCTTTCTTT; cdr3_aa: CASSVGDSPEAFF
d_call: TRBD1; clone_size: few; j_call: TRBJ1-1; v_call: TRBV5-5; cdr3_nt: TGTGCCAGCAGCCTAACTCACAGGGGGAACACTGAAGCTTTCTTT; cdr3_aa: CASSLTHRGNTEAFF
d_call: .; clone_size: .; j_call: TRBJ1-2; v_call: TRBV5-6; cdr3_nt: TGTGCCAGCAGCTTTGTTGGCTTTAACTATGGCTACACCTTC; cdr3_aa: CASSFVGFNYGYTF
d_call: .; clone_size: .; j_call: TRBJ1-1; v_call: TRBV5-1; cdr3_nt: TGCGCCAGCAGCTTGGACAAGGGGGTAAGGGCTTTCTTT; cdr3_aa: CASSLDKGVRAFF
d_call: .; clone_size: once; j_call: TRBJ1-1; v_call: TRBV5-1; cdr3_nt: TGCGCCAGCAGCCCCCATATCGGACAGCCGAACACTGAAGCTTTCTTT; cdr3_aa: CASSPHIGQPNTEAFF